Listed here is a single T cell receptor beta chain. The data originate from a study of early T cells in non-severe SARS-CoV-2 infection. The CDR3 length is 15 residues. From germline, CDR1 is SGDLS and CDR2 YYNGEE. The V segment lost 6 bases and the J segment 0 bases; nucleotides outside the gene matches: 6. In TCRdb, the 5' RACE reads were re-called with MiXCR into one record per CDR3 protein. Of under 90,000 distinct CDR3 sequences listed, 14% are singletons. This sequence joins TRBV9 and TRBJ1-1, with TRBD1 matching over 9 bases. The sequenced sample consisted of whole blood. The TCR sequence derives from an adult who was a healthcare worker with PCR-confirmed SARS-CoV-2 infection or an uninfected control (not recorded which). Here the CDR3 DNA reads TGTGCCAGCAACCGACAGGGGGGCATGAACACTGAAGCTTTCTTT. It is translated as CASNRQGGMNTEAFF.